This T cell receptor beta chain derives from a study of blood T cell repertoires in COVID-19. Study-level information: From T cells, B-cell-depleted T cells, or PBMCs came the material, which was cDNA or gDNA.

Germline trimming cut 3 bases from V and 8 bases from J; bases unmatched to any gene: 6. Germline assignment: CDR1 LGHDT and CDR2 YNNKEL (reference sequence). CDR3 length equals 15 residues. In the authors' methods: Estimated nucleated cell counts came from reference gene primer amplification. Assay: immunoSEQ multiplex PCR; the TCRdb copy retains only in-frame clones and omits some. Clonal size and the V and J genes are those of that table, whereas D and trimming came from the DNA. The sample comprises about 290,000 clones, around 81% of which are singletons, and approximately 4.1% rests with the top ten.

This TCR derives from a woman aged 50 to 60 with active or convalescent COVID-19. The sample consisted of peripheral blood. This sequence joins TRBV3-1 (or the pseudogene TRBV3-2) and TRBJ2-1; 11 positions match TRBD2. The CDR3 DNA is TGTGCCAGCAGCCAGATAGCGGGAGGGCCCTATGAGCAGTTCTTC. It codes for CASSQIAGGPYEQFF.